The 2 T cell receptor beta chains below come from one sample, sequenced in a study of T-cell memory formation after mild COVID-19. TCRdb analysed the 5' RACE reads with MiXCR anew, one entry per CDR3 protein. The sample yields approximately 500,000 distinct CDR3 sequences, roughly 25% seen once. Sequencing was done on a sample of PBMCs or a T cell subset sorted from them (not recorded which). These receptor sequences come from an adult woman who had mild COVID-19 (a few samples of this study predate the infection). Cell type and time point are not known.

V and J are TRBV2 and TRBJ1-4, with D possibly TRBD1 on 6 matching bases. In germline, CDR1 is SNHLY, CDR2 FYNNEI. V was pared by 5 bases and J by 6 bases, with 19 bases between. This CDR3 spans 16 amino acids. This CDR3 is CASSRTVPRGDEKLFF. The CDR3 DNA reads TGTGCCAGCAGTCGGACAGTCCCACGAGGGGATGAAAAACTGTTTTTT.

This clonotype has a handful of counts. The V call is TRBV5-6, the J call TRBJ2-3; D possibly corresponds to TRBD2 (6 bases). Trimming shortened V by 1 base and J by 4 bases, and 13 bases separated the two germline ends. From germline, CDR1 is SGHDT and CDR2 YYEEEE. The CDR3 runs to 15 residues. CDR3 bases: TGTGCCAGCAGCTTGCTCGAGGTAGCGGCAGATACGCAGTATTTT. Protein sequence: CASSLLEVAADTQYF. The full variable domain, in which reference TRBV5-6 and TRBJ2-3 provide the parts outside the CDR3, is DAGVTQSPTHLIKTRGQQVTLRCSPKSGHDTVSWYQQALGQGPQFIFQYYEEEERQRGNFPDRFSGHQFPNYSSELNVNALLLGDSALYLCASSLLEVAADTQYFGPGTRLTVL.